The present entry profiles one TCR beta chain with its context. Its cognate antigen is unknown. The data were taken from a study of shared clonotypes between healthy human individuals. Study-level points and caveats: The study sampled only blood, and tissue repertoires likely differ.

V shed 6 bases and J shed 5 bases, with 15 bases lying between them. The CDR3 sequence is 14 residues long. CDR1 and CDR2 (germline): SGDLS, YYNGEE. Each subset's genomic DNA was shared equally among a number of immunoSEQ plates. Repertoires were generated with immunoSEQ multiplex PCR, while TCRdb's copy carries only in-frame clones and drops some. Among around 2,000,000 clones listed, under 95% were seen once. Naive CD8 cells comprised CD45RO-negative, CCR7-positively selected cells, excluding terminally differentiated effector memory CD45RA+ cells. The donor cohort consisted entirely of Caucasian adults residing in Nashville, Tennessee.

This chain uses TRBV9 with TRBJ2-1, with D tentatively TRBD2 (5 bases). The source is a man in his late teens or twenties in good health. Some clones in this sample may be carry-over from other donors' samples. What was sequenced was naive CD8+ T cells from PBMCs. CDR3 sequence reads: CASTYGGLNNEQFF. CDR3 DNA: TGTGCCAGCACCTACGGAGGCCTCAACAATGAGCAGTTCTTC.